A selection of T cell receptor beta chains follows, all from one sample in a study of naive and memory T cell subsets. TCRdb independently ran MiXCR on the UMI-ligation and nested PCR reads; one entry per CDR3 protein. The sample contains more than 100,000 distinct CDR3 sequences, 30% to 45% of which appear only once. Sequences were obtained from central memory CD4+ T cells from blood. These TCRs come from a human donor in good health. Both conserved end residues are part of each CDR3. D genes are given only for firm matches. Clone size, where shown, is once, few, many, or a class for clones that have expanded.

TRBJ2-1,TRBD2,TRBV28,.,CASKGEGLWNNEQFF,TGTGCCAGCAAAGGGGAGGGCCTCTGGAACAATGAGCAGTTCTTC
TRBJ2-3,TRBD1,TRBV20-1,many,CSAPRPGGDTQYF,TGCAGTGCCCCGCGGCCAGGGGGAGATACGCAGTATTTT
TRBJ2-6,TRBD1,TRBV7-9,few,CATSGTGRNSGANVLTF,TGTGCCACCTCCGGGACAGGCCGGAACTCTGGGGCCAACGTCCTGACTTTC
TRBJ2-7,.,TRBV15,.,CATSRDFDSYEQYF,TGTGCCACCAGCAGGGACTTCGACTCCTACGAGCAGTACTTC
TRBJ2-1,.,TRBV28,.,CASSTYTRGEQFF,TGTGCCAGCAGCACCTACACTAGAGGAGAGCAGTTCTTC
TRBJ1-1,TRBD1,TRBV14,few,CASSQDPHRGGMNTEAFF,TGTGCCAGCAGCCAAGATCCCCACAGGGGTGGGATGAACACTGAAGCTTTCTTT
TRBJ2-3,TRBD2,TRBV6-5,.,CASSYFDPRRSGTILSSTDTQYF,TGTGCCAGCAGTTACTTCGATCCTCGCCGTAGCGGGACGATACTTTCTAGCACAGATACGCAGTATTTT
TRBJ1-5,.,TRBV28,.,CASSQGRQPQHF,TGTGCCAGCAGTCAAGGGAGGCAGCCCCAGCATTTT
TRBJ2-7,.,TRBV5-5,many,CASSLVAGAYEQYF,TGTGCCAGCAGCTTGGTTGCCGGGGCCTACGAGCAGTACTTC
TRBJ2-7,TRBD1,TRBV5-5,.,CASSFLRDRAYEQYF,TGTGCCAGCAGCTTTCTCCGGGACAGGGCCTACGAGCAGTACTTC
TRBJ2-1,TRBD2,TRBV12-3/TRBV12-4,.,CASSPLLATSYNEQFF,TGTGCCAGCAGCCCCTTACTAGCGACTTCTTACAATGAGCAGTTCTTC
TRBJ2-2,.,TRBV18,few,CASSPRRGAGTGELFF,TGTGCCAGCTCACCCCGGAGGGGAGCCGGGACCGGGGAGCTGTTTTTT
TRBJ2-1,.,TRBV5-1,few,CASSLAGSSYNEQFF,TGCGCCAGCAGCTTGGCTGGGAGCTCCTACAATGAGCAGTTCTTC
TRBJ1-1,.,TRBV3-1,.,CASRHVQGATEAFF,TGTGCCAGCAGACATGTCCAGGGTGCCACTGAAGCTTTCTTT
TRBJ2-7,.,TRBV28,few,CASSYGPPEDEQYF,TGTGCCAGCAGTTACGGGCCTCCCGAGGACGAGCAGTACTTC
TRBJ2-3,TRBD2,TRBV20-1,many,CSAPGTSGDTQYF,TGCAGTGCTCCCGGGACTAGCGGAGATACGCAGTATTTT
TRBJ2-4,TRBD1,TRBV6-2/TRBV6-3,few,CASSAPGQGSYKNIQYF,TGTGCCAGCAGTGCGCCGGGACAGGGGTCTTACAAAAACATTCAGTACTTC
TRBJ2-4,.,TRBV28,.,CASSLTAQNIQYF,TGTGCCAGCAGTTTGACAGCCCAAAACATTCAGTACTTC
TRBJ2-5,TRBD1,TRBV20-1,.,CSARVQGASKETQYF,TGCAGTGCTAGAGTCCAGGGGGCTAGCAAAGAGACCCAGTACTTC
TRBJ2-3,TRBD2,TRBV7-2,.,CASSFGTSGSTDTQYF,TGTGCCAGCAGCTTTGGGACTAGCGGGAGCACAGATACGCAGTATTTT
TRBJ2-1,.,TRBV29-1,few,CSALAPGLYNEQFF,TGCAGCGCCCTAGCCCCCGGCCTCTACAATGAGCAGTTCTTC
TRBJ1-1,.,TRBV18,.,CASSPMANTEAFF,TGTGCCAGCTCACCCATGGCCAACACTGAAGCTTTCTTT
TRBJ2-3,TRBD2,TRBV5-1,.,CASSRNAPSGTSDTQYF,TGCGCCAGCAGCCGGAATGCCCCTAGCGGGACCTCAGATACGCAGTATTTT
TRBJ2-3,.,TRBV29-1,many,CSVERAPSSTDTQYF,TGCAGCGTTGAGCGGGCCCCCTCTAGCACAGATACGCAGTATTTT
TRBJ2-2,.,TRBV20-1,few,CSARDLGRSGTGELFF,TGCAGTGCTAGAGATCTGGGTCGATCGGGCACCGGGGAGCTGTTTTTT
TRBJ2-3,.,TRBV6-5,.,CASSTGVHTDTQYF,TGTGCCAGCAGTACGGGGGTACACACAGATACGCAGTATTTT
TRBJ2-7,.,TRBV20-1,once,CSASIRGYEQYF,TGCAGTGCTAGCATTAGAGGATACGAGCAGTACTTC
TRBJ1-2,TRBD1,TRBV6-1,few,CASRRDRGEGYTF,TGTGCCAGCAGGAGAGACAGGGGCGAGGGCTACACCTTC
TRBJ2-7,TRBD1,TRBV9,.,CASSARTGPTYEQYF,TGTGCCAGCAGCGCTCGGACAGGACCAACCTACGAGCAGTACTTC
TRBJ2-7,.,TRBV7-9,.,CASSLSTTYEQYF,TGTGCCAGCAGCTTATCAACGACCTACGAGCAGTACTTC
TRBJ2-7,TRBD1,TRBV6-1,few,CASRRDRDTYEQYF,TGTGCCAGCAGGAGGGACAGGGACACCTACGAGCAGTACTTC
TRBJ1-1,.,TRBV19,.,CASSIYPGEWSMNTEAFF,TGTGCCAGTAGTATATATCCGGGGGAATGGTCGATGAACACTGAAGCTTTCTTT
TRBJ2-1,TRBD2,TRBV27,few,CASSLLASGRGEQFF,TGTGCCAGCAGTTTATTGGCTAGCGGGAGAGGCGAGCAGTTCTTC
TRBJ1-5,TRBD1,TRBV7-9,.,CASSWGQVWPQHF,TGTGCCAGCAGCTGGGGACAGGTATGGCCCCAGCATTTT
TRBJ1-1,.,TRBV7-2,.,CASSLDLGGGGRAEAFF,TGTGCCAGCAGCTTAGATTTAGGGGGGGGAGGTCGAGCTGAAGCTTTCTTT
TRBJ1-2,.,TRBV28,few,CASSSPSGIRHGYTF,TGTGCCAGCAGTTCCCCCTCTGGTATAAGGCATGGCTACACCTTC
TRBJ2-4,TRBD2,TRBV28,.,CASRGGASGENIQYF,TGTGCCAGCAGGGGAGGGGCCAGTGGGGAAAACATTCAGTACTTC
TRBJ2-7,.,TRBV6-6,few,CASSLNSYEQYF,TGTGCCAGCAGCCTTAATTCCTACGAGCAGTACTTC
TRBJ1-5,TRBD1,TRBV6-1,.,CASSGPGTGSLSNQPQHF,TGTGCCAGCAGCGGCCCCGGGACAGGGAGCCTTAGCAATCAGCCCCAGCATTTT
TRBJ2-5,.,TRBV15,few,CATSRDPRAQETQYF,TGTGCCACCAGCAGAGATCCAAGGGCCCAAGAGACCCAGTACTTC
TRBJ1-3,.,TRBV9,.,CASSVQTGYSGNTIYF,TGTGCCAGCAGCGTACAGACAGGTTACTCTGGAAACACCATATATTTT
TRBJ2-7,.,TRBV20-1,few,CSAREAPNLYEQYF,TGCAGTGCTAGGGAAGCGCCGAATCTCTACGAGCAGTACTTC
TRBJ2-7,TRBD1,TRBV5-1,few,CASSQVPDRGQDEQYF,TGCGCCAGCAGCCAGGTACCGGACAGGGGGCAGGACGAGCAGTACTTC
TRBJ2-7,TRBD1,TRBV28,.,CASSSGQNSYEQYF,TGTGCCAGCAGTTCGGGACAGAACTCCTACGAGCAGTACTTC
TRBJ2-7,TRBD1,TRBV10-3,.,CAISDNGQGAGLEQYF,TGTGCCATCAGTGACAACGGACAGGGGGCAGGGTTGGAGCAGTACTTC
TRBJ2-5,.,TRBV28,few,CASRNQGRETQYF,TGTGCCAGCAGGAATCAGGGGCGGGAGACCCAGTACTTC
TRBJ2-4,.,TRBV3-1,.,CASSHDSTAKNIQYF,TGTGCCAGCAGCCATGATAGTACGGCCAAAAACATTCAGTACTTC